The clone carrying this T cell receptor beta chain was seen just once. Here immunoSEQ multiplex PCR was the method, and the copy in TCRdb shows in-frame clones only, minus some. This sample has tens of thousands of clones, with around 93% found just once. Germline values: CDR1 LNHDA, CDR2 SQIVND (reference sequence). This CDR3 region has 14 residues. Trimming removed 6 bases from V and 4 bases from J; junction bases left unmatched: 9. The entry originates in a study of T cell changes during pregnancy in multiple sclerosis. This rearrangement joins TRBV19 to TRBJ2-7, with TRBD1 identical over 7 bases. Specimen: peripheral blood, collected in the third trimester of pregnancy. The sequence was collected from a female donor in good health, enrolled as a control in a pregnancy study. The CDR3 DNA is TGTGCCAGTAGCAAGGATGGGACAGTATACGAGCAGTACTTC. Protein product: CASSKDGTVYEQYF.